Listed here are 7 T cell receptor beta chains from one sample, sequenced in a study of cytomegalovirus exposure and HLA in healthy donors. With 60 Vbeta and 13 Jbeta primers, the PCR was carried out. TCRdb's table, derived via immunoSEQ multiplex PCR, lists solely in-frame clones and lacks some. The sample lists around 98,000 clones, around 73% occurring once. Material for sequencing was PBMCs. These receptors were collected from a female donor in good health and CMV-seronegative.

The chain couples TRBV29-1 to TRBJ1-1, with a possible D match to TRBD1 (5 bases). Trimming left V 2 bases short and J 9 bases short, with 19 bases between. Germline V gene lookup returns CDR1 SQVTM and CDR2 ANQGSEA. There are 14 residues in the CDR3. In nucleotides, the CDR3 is TGCAGCGTTGAACGACCGACAGAAGAGTACCAAGCTTTCTTT. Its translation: CSVERPTEEYQAFF.

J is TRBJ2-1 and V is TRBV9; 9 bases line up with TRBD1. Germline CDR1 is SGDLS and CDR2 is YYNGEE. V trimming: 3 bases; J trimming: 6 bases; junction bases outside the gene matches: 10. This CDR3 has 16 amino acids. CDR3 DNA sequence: TGTGCCAGCAGCGGGGGAAAGGGACAGGGTCCCAATGAGCAGTTCTTC. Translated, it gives CASSGGKGQGPNEQFF.

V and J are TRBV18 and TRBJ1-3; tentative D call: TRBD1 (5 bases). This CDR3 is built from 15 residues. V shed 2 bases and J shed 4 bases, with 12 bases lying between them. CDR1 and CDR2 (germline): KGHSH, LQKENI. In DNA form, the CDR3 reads TGTGCCAGCTCACCATCGAAGGGGCCAGGAAACACCATATATTTT. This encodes CASSPSKGPGNTIYF.

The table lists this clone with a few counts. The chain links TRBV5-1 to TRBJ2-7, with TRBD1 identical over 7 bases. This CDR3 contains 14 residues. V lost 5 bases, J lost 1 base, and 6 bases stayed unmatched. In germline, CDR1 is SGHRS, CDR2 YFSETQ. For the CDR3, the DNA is TGCGCCAGCAGGTTAGGGGGCTTATCCTACGAGCAGTACTTC. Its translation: CASRLGGLSYEQYF.

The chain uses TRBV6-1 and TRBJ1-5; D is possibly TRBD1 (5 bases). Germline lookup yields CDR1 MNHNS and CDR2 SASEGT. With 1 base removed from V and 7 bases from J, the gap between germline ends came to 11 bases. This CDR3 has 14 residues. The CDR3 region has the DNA TGTGCCAGCAGTGAAGTCCAGGGTTACCAGCCCCAGCATTTT. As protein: CASSEVQGYQPQHF.

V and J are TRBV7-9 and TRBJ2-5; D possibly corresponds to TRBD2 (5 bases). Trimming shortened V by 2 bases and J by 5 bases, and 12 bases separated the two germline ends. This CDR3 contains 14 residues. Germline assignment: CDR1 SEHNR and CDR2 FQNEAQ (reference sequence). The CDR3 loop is CASSLSSLPETQYF. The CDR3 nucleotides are TGTGCCAGCAGCTTATCTAGCCTACCGGAGACCCAGTACTTC. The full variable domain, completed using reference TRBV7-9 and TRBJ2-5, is DTGVSQNPRHKITKRGQNVTFRCDPISEHNRLYWYRQTLGQGPEFLTYFQNEAQLEKSRLLSDRFSAERPKGSFSTLEIQRTEQGDSAMYLCASSLSSLPETQYFGPGTRLLVL.

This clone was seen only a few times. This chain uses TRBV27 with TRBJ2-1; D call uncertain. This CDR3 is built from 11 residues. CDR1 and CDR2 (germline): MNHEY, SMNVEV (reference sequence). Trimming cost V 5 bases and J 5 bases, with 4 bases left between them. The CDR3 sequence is CASSTNNEQFF. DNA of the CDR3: TGTGCCAGCAGTACAAACAATGAGCAGTTCTTC.